This TCR beta chain derives from a study of blood T cell repertoires in COVID-19. Study as a whole: The study drew acute and convalescent COVID-19 samples from the United States, Italy and Spain.

Original processing methods: Nucleated cell counts were estimated from reference gene primer amplification. Sequencing was performed with immunoSEQ multiplex PCR; in TCRdb, only in-frame clones are kept and a portion is missing. V and J calls and clone size follow that table, whereas D and trimming were derived from the DNA. The repertoire holds 45,000 to 50,000 clones, with 80% to 90% as singletons. Patients at the Seattle site were enrolled during active infection and followed longitudinally. Sequencing input: peripheral blood. The receptor was derived from a woman aged 80 or older with COVID-19, enrolled during active disease.

In nucleotides, the CDR3 is TGTGCCAGCAGCCAAAAGCCCACTTCCGGGACTAAAAACACAGATACGCAGTATTTT. Translating gives CASSQKPTSGTKNTDTQYF. The chain uses TRBV3-1 (or the pseudogene TRBV3-2) and TRBJ2-3, with 7 positions matching TRBD2. This CDR3 is built from 19 residues. Germline CDR1 is LGHDT and CDR2 is YNNKEL (reference sequence). Germline trimming cut 2 bases from V and 2 bases from J; bases unmatched to any gene: 16.